The clone carrying this T cell receptor beta chain was counted a single time. The CDR3 covers 15 residues. After removal of 3 bases from V and 4 bases from J, the junction contained 9 bases not matched to a gene. Germline V gives CDR1 LNHDA, CDR2 SQIVND (reference sequence). The sample originates from a study of T cell changes during pregnancy in multiple sclerosis. Produced via immunoSEQ multiplex PCR; TCRdb's table is partial and in-frame only. The table lists about 55,000 clones, roughly 92% of them singletons. The V call is TRBV19, the J call TRBJ2-7; 7 bases are shared with TRBD1. Sequences were derived from CD8+ T cells from peripheral blood mononuclear cells, sampled in the third trimester of pregnancy. The TCR comes from a female donor with multiple sclerosis, enrolled in a pregnancy study. The CDR3 loop is CASSISPGQPYEQYF. Here the CDR3 DNA reads TGTGCCAGTAGTATCTCCCCGGGACAGCCATACGAGCAGTACTTC.